This TCR beta chain stems from a study of spatial heterogeneity in lung cancer. The sample holds a few counts of this clonotype. Noted time point: blood at routine non-recurrence follow-up after resection. From tumor, nontumor lung or frozen PBMC, whole RNA was taken unsorted for sequencing. TCRdb itself ran the 5' RACE reads through MiXCR, one entry per CDR3 protein. This table holds more than 95,000 distinct CDR3 sequences, over 9% found once. This sequence originates from a male donor with early-stage non-small cell lung cancer. Sequencing was performed on PBMCs, taken at follow-up.

The CDR3 protein is CSAPLSTYAYGYTF. The CDR3 DNA sequence: TGCAGTGCCCCCCTCTCGACTTACGCCTATGGCTACACCTTC. V is TRBV20-1 and J is TRBJ1-2; unclear D gene. With 6 bases removed from V and 4 bases from J, the gap between germline ends came to 18 bases. From germline, CDR1 is DFQATT and CDR2 SNEGSKA (reference sequence). The CDR3 spans 14 residues.